This TCR beta chain was found in a study of CXCR3-negative and CXCR3-positive naive CD8 T cells. The CDR3 has 15 amino acids. Germline assignment: CDR1 MGHDK and CDR2 SYGVNS. Via 5' RACE with UMI labels, TRB cDNA libraries were prepared. From its re-call of the 5' RACE reads, TCRdb lists each CDR3 protein once, without DNA. The table for this sample gives thousands of distinct CDR3 sequences. Sequencing was performed on naive CXCR3- CD8+ T cells from blood. Subset indicated: CD45RO-CCR7+CD27+CD95- naive CD8+ T cells lacking CXCR3 (TNR3-). The sequence was obtained from a human donor in good health. Some clones in this sample may be carry-over from other donors' samples. The V call is TRBV25-1, the J call TRBJ2-7; as DNA is missing, the TRBD1 call by TCRdb cannot be tested. The chain's CDR3 is CASSIGTGALYEQYF.